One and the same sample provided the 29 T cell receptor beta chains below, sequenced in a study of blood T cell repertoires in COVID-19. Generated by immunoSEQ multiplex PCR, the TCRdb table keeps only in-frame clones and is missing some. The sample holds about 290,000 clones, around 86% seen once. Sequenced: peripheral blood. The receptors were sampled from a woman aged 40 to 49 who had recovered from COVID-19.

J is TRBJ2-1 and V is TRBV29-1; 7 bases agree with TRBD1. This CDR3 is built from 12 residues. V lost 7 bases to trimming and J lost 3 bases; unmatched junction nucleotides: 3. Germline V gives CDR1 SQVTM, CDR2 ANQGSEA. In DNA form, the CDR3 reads TGCAGCGCCGGGACAGACTACAATGAGCAGTTCTTC. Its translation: CSAGTDYNEQFF.

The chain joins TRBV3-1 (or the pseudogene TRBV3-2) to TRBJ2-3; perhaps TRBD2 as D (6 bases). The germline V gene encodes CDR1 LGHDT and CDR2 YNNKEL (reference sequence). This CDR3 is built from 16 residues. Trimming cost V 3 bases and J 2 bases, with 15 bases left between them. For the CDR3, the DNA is TGTGCCAGCAGCCAGGGGTCTAGCGTCACCACAGATACGCAGTATTTT. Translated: CASSQGSSVTTDTQYF.

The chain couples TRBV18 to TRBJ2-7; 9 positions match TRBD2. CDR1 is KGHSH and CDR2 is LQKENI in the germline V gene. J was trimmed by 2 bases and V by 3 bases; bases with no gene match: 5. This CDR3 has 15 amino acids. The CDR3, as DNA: TGTGCCAGCTCACCTGCTAGCGGGATGCCCTACGAGCAGTACTTC. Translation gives CASSPASGMPYEQYF.

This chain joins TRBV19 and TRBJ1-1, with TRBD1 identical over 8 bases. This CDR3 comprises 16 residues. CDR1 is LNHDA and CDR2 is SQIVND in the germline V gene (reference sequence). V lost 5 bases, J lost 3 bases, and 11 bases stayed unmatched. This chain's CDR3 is CASSPRPGGEHTEAFF. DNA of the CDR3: TGTGCCAGTAGTCCCCGACCAGGGGGCGAGCACACTGAAGCTTTCTTT.

The CDR3 DNA reads as TGTGCCAGCAGCTTACCCCAGGGACTAGCGGGAGGGGGGTACAATGAGCAGTTCTTC. The encoded protein is CASSLPQGLAGGGYNEQFF. The V gene is TRBV7-9, the J gene TRBJ2-1, with 16 bases aligning to TRBD2. The CDR3 contains 19 residues. CDR1 and CDR2 (germline): SEHNR, FQNEAQ (reference sequence). J was trimmed by 4 bases and V by 2 bases; bases with no gene match: 8.

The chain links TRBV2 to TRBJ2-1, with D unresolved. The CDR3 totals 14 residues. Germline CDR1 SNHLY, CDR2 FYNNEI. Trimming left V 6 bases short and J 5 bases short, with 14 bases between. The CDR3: CASRRTPANNEQFF. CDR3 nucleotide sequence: TGTGCCAGCAGGCGAACCCCCGCGAACAATGAGCAGTTCTTC.

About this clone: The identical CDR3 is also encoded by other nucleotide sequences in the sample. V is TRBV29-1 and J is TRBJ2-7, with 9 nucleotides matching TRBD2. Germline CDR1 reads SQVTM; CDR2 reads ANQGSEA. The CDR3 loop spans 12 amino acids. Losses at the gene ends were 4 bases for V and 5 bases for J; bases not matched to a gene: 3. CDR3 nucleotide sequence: TGCAGCGTTGTAGCGGGAGCCCACGAGCAGTACTTC. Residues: CSVVAGAHEQYF.

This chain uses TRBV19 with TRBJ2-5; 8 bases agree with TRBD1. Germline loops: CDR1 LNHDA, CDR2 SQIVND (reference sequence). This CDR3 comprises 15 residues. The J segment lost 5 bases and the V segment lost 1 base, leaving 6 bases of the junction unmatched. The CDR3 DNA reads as TGTGCCAGTAGTATAGGGTCGACAGGGGCTGAGACCCAGTACTTC. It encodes CASSIGSTGAETQYF.

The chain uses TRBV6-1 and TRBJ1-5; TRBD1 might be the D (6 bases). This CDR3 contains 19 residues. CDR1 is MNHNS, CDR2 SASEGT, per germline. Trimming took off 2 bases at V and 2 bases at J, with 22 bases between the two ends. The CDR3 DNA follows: TGTGCCAGCAGTGAATCGCTCAGGGGAAGGTTGACCGGCAATCAGCCCCAGCATTTT. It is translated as CASSESLRGRLTGNQPQHF.

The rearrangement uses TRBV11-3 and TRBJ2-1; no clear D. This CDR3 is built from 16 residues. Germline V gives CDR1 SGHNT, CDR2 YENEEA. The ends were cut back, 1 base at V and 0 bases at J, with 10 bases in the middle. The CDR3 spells CASSLGGSDSYNEQFF. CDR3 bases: TGTGCCAGCAGCTTAGGTGGCAGCGACTCCTACAATGAGCAGTTCTTC.

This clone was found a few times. CDR3 loop: CAISESDRVQNTEAFF. The CDR3 DNA reads TGTGCCATCAGTGAGTCCGACAGGGTCCAGAACACTGAAGCTTTCTTT. V gene TRBV10-3 combines with J gene TRBJ1-1; 7 bases match TRBD1. This CDR3 has 16 amino acids. V dropped 0 bases and J dropped 1; count of bases not matched to a gene: 5. Germline CDR1 ENHRY, CDR2 SYGVKD.

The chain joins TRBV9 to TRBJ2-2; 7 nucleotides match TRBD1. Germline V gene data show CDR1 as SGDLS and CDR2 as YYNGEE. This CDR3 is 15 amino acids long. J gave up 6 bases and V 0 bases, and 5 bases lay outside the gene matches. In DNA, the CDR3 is TGTGCCAGCAGCGTAGCTAGCAGGGGGTCCGGGGAGCTGTTTTTT. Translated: CASSVASRGSGELFF. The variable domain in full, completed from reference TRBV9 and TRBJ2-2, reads DSGVTQTPKHLITATGQRVTLRCSPRSGDLSVYWYQQSLDQGLQFLIQYYNGEERAKGNILERFSAQQFPDLHSELNLSSLELGDSALYFCASSVASRGSGELFFGEGSRLTVL.

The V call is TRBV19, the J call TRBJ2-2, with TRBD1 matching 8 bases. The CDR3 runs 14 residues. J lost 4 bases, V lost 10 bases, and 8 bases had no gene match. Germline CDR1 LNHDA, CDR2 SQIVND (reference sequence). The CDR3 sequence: CATGQGLRTGELFF. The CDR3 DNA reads TGTGCCACCGGACAGGGTCTTCGCACCGGGGAGCTGTTTTTT.

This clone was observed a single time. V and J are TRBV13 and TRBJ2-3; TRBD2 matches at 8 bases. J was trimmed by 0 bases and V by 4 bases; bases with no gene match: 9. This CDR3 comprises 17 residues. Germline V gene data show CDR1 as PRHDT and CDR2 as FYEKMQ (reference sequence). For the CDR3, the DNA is TGTGCCAGCAGCTCGCCCGGGGGGGGGACTAGCACAGATACGCAGTATTTT. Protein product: CASSSPGGGTSTDTQYF.

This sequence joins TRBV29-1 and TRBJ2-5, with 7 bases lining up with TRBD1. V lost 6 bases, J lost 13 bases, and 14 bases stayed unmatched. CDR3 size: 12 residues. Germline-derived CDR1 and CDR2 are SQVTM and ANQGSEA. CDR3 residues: CSVRQGQETTYF. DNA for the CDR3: TGCAGCGTCAGACAGGGTCAAGAGACCACGTACTTC.

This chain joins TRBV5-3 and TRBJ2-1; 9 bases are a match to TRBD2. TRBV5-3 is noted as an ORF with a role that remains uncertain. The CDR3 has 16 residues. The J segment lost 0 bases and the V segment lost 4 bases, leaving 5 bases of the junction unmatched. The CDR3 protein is CARSLSGRYSYNEQFF. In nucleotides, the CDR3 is TGTGCCAGAAGCCTCAGCGGGAGGTACTCCTACAATGAGCAGTTCTTC.

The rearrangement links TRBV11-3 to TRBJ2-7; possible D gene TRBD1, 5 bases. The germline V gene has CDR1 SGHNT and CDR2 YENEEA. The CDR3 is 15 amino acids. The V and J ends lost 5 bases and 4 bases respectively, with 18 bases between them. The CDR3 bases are TGTGCCAGCAGCCACTTAGGGTATAGGGGATACGAGCAGTACTTC. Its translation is CASSHLGYRGYEQYF.

In DNA, the CDR3 is TGTGCCACCAGCAGAGGACAAACAGGGGGGGCCAAAAACATTCAGTACTTC. Amino acid sequence: CATSRGQTGGAKNIQYF. The chain employs TRBV15 and TRBJ2-4; 8 nucleotides align to TRBD1. Germline V gives CDR1 LNHNV, CDR2 YYDKDF (reference sequence). This CDR3 spans 17 amino acids. With 1 base clipped from V and 1 base from J, the junction kept 6 bases outside the gene matches.

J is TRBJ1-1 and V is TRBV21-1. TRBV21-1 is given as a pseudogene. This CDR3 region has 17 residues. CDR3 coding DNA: TGTGCCAGCAGCCGACCGAGGGGCAGACTAGGAAACACTGAAGCTTTCTTT. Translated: CASSRPRGRLGNTEAFF.

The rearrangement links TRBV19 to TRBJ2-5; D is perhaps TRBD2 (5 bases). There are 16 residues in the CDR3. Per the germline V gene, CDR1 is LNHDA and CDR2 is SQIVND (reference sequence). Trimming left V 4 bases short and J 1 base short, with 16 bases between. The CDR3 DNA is TGTGCCAGTAGTAAAACGGCGGGTAGTATCCAAGAGACCCAGTACTTC. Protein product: CASSKTAGSIQETQYF. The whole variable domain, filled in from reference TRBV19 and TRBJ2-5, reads DGGITQSPKYLFRKEGQNVTLSCEQNLNHDAMYWYRQDPGQGLRLIYYSQIVNDFQKGDIAEGYSVSREKKESFPLTVTSAQKNPTAFYLCASSKTAGSIQETQYFGPGTRLLVL.

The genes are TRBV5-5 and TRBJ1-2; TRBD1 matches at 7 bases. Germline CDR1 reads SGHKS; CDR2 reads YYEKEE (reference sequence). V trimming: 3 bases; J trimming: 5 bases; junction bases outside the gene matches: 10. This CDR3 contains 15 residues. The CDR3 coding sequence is TGTGCCAGCAGCTCACAAGGTGGGACAGAATATGGCTACACCTTC. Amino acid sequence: CASSSQGGTEYGYTF.

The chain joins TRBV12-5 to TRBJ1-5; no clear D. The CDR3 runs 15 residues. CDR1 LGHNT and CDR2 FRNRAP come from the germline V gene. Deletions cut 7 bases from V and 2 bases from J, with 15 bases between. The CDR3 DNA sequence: TGTGCTAGTGCCAGAGGGTGGGAGGGCAATCAGCCCCAGCATTTT. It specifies CASARGWEGNQPQHF. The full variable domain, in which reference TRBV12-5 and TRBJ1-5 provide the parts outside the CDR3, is DARVTQTPRHKVTEMGQEVTMRCQPILGHNTVFWYRQTMMQGLELLAYFRNRAPLDDSGMPKDRFSAEMPDATLATLKIQPSEPRDSAVYFCASARGWEGNQPQHFGDGTRLSIL.

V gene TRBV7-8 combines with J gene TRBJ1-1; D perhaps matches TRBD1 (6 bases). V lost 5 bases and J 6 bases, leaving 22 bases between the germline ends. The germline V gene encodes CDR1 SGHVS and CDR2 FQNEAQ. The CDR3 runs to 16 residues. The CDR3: CASSLVRTDVVPEAFF. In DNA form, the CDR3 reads TGTGCCAGCAGCCTAGTTAGGACAGACGTGGTCCCTGAAGCTTTCTTT.

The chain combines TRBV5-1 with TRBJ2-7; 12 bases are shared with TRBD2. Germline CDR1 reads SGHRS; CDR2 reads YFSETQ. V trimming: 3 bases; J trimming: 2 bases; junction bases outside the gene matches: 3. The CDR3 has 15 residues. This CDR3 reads CASSSGLAGTYEQYF. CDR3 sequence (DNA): TGCGCCAGCAGCTCAGGACTAGCGGGAACCTACGAGCAGTACTTC.

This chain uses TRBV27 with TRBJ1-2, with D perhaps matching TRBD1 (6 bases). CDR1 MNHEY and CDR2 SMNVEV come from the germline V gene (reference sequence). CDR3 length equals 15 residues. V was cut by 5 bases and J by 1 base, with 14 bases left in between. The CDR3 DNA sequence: TGTGCCAGCAGTGCGCAGGGGATCCGTAACTATGGCTACACCTTC. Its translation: CASSAQGIRNYGYTF.

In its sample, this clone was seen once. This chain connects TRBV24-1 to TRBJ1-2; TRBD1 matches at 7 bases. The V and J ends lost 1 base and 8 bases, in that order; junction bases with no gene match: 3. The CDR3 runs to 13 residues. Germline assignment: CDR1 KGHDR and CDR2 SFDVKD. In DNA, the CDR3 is TGTGCCACCAGTGATTTTCCAGGGGGAGGCTACACCTTC. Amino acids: CATSDFPGGGYTF.

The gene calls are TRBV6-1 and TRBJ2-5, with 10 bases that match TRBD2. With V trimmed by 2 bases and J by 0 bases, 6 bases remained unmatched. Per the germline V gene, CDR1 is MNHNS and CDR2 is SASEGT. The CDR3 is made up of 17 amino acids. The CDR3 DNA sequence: TGTGCCAGCAGTGAAACACTAGCGGGATATAACCAAGAGACCCAGTACTTC. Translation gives CASSETLAGYNQETQYF.

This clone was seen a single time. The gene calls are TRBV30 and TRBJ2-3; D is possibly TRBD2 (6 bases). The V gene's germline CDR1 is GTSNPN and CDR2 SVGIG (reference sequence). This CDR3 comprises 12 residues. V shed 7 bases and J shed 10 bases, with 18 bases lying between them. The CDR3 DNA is TGTGCCTCGGGACTCCCGACCCGGGCGCAGTATTTT. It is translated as CASGLPTRAQYF.

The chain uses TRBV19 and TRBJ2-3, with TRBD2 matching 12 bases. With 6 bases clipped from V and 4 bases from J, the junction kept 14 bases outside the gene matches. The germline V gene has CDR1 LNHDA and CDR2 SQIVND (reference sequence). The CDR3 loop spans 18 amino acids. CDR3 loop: CASSRVWLAGGGADTQYF. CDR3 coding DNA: TGTGCCAGTAGCCGGGTTTGGCTAGCGGGAGGGGGGGCAGATACGCAGTATTTT.